This TCR beta chain was recovered during a study of shared clonotypes between healthy human individuals. It was across several immunoSEQ plates that each subset's genomic DNA was evenly split. Unsorted PBMC samples were amplified in replicate PCRs containing 300 ng DNA, about 30,000 T cell genomes. Here immunoSEQ multiplex PCR was the method, and the copy in TCRdb shows in-frame clones only, minus some. In the table there are roughly 510,000 clones, 75% to 80% of which are singletons. The germline gives CDR1 SGHRS, CDR2 YFSETQ. CDR3 length: 14 amino acids. J lost 5 bases, V lost 4 bases, and 6 bases had no gene match.

This receptor was taken from a woman aged 40 to 49 in good health. Some clones in this sample may be carry-over from other donors' samples. The sequencing input was PBMCs. The chain carries TRBV5-1 and TRBJ2-3, with 8 bases aligning to TRBD2. For the CDR3, the DNA is TGCGCCAGCAGCCCGACTAGCGTACAAGATACGCAGTATTTT. Amino acid sequence: CASSPTSVQDTQYF.